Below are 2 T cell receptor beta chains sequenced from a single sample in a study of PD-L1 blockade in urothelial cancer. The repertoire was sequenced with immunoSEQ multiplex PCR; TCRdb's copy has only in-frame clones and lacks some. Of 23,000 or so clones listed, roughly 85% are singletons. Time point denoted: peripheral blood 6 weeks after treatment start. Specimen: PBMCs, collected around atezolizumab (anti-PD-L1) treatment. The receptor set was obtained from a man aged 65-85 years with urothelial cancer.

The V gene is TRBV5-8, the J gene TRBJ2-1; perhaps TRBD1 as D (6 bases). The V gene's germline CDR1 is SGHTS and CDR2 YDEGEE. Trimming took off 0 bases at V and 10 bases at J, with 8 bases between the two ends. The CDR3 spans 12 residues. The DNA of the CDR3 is TGTGCCAGCAGCTTGGCAGGGGAGGAGCAGTTCTTC. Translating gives CASSLAGEEQFF.

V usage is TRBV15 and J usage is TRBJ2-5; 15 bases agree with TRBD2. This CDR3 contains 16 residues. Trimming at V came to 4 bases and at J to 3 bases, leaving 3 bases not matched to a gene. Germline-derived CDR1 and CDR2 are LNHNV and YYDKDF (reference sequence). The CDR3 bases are TGTGCCACCAGCAAAGGACTAGCGGGAGGGGAAGAGACCCAGTACTTC. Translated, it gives CATSKGLAGGEETQYF.